A single sample is the source of the 19 T cell receptor beta chains below, sequenced in a study of human T cells and chemical hapten exposure. TCRdb reprocessed the RACE reads via MiXCR and lists one record per CDR3 protein. Altogether about 41,000 distinct CDR3 sequences are present, 3.5% to 4% being singletons, with the ten largest covering 20% to 30%. Time point: patch test 1, 2 weeks after DPC sensitization. Treatment: therapeutic diphenylcyclopropenone sensitization with weekly scalp DPC. Total RNA extraction was carried out from unfractionated whole blood. This material consisted of whole blood, taken in connection with sensitization to the hapten diphenylcyclopropenone (DPC). The receptors shown here come from a man in his fifties with alopecia areata. Some clones in this sample may be carry-over from other donors' samples.

This clonotype occurred many times. The rearrangement joins TRBV29-1 to TRBJ2-7, with 11 positions matching TRBD2. This CDR3 has 14 residues. The ends lost 6 bases at V and 5 bases at J; junction bases unmatched: 9. Germline V gene sequence: CDR1 SQVTM, CDR2 ANQGSEA. Here the CDR3 reads CSVTSGSRDDEQYF. The CDR3 DNA sequence: TGCAGCGTAACTAGCGGGAGTAGGGACGACGAGCAGTACTTC.

This clonotype was picked up a small number of times. The rearrangement links TRBV5-1 to TRBJ2-1, with TRBD2 matching over 8 bases. The V and J ends lost 8 bases and 5 bases, in that order; junction bases with no gene match: 3. Germline V CDR1 and CDR2: SGHRS, YFSETQ. This CDR3 is 12 amino acids long. The CDR3 DNA sequence: TGCGCCAGTAGGACTAGCCACAATGAGCAGTTCTTC. Protein sequence: CASRTSHNEQFF. The entire variable domain, with the rest obtained from reference TRBV5-1 and TRBJ2-1, is as follows: KAGVTQTPRYLIKTRGQQVTLSCSPISGHRSVSWYQQTPGQGLQFLFEYFSETQRNKGNFPGRFSGRQFSNSRSEMNVSTLELGDSALYLCASRTSHNEQFFGPGTRLTVL.

This clonotype appeared many times. The chain couples TRBV28 to TRBJ2-7; 7 bases map to TRBD1. V trimming: 3 bases; J trimming: 2 bases; junction bases outside the gene matches: 10. Per the germline V gene, CDR1 is MDHEN and CDR2 is SYDVKM. The CDR3 is made up of 16 amino acids. The CDR3 DNA reads TGTGCCAGCAGTTTGCCCCAGACAGGGACCACCTACGAGCAGTACTTC. Amino acid sequence: CASSLPQTGTTYEQYF.

Many counts were recorded for this clonotype. The chain couples TRBV7-9 to TRBJ2-7; 7 bases match TRBD1. Germline lookup yields CDR1 SEHNR and CDR2 FQNEAQ (reference sequence). Trimming took 3 bases from V and 6 from J; bases not matched to a gene: 5. This CDR3 is 13 amino acids long. The DNA of the CDR3 is TGTGCCAGCAGCTTGGGACAGTATTCCGAGCAGTACTTC. Translation: CASSLGQYSEQYF.

This clonotype has a count of ten or more. V and J are TRBV11-1 and TRBJ2-1; 12 positions match TRBD2. The V and J ends lost 5 bases and 11 bases, in that order; junction bases with no gene match: 7. From germline, CDR1 is SGHAT and CDR2 FQDESV (reference sequence). The CDR3 length is 14 residues. This CDR3 is CASSLGLAGSQQFF. CDR3 DNA sequence: TGTGCCAGCAGCCTTGGACTAGCGGGGTCGCAGCAGTTCTTC.

This clonotype was detected many times. The genes are TRBV27 and TRBJ2-1, with TRBD2 matching over 12 bases. Per germline, CDR1 MNHEY and CDR2 SMNVEV (reference sequence). This CDR3 is built from 15 residues. The junction had 6 bases not matched to a gene; V was cut back by 7 bases and J by 5 bases. This CDR3 is CASTLAGGPHNEQFF. CDR3 DNA: TGTGCCAGCACCCTAGCGGGAGGGCCTCACAATGAGCAGTTCTTC.

The table lists this clonotype with many counts. The chain links TRBV12-3 or TRBV12-4 to TRBJ2-1; 13 nucleotides align to TRBD2. Trimming removed 8 bases from V and 10 bases from J; junction bases left unmatched: 11. This CDR3 has 15 amino acids. CDR3 amino acids: CASAQGTSGTREQFF. CDR3 in DNA: TGTGCCAGCGCCCAGGGGACTAGCGGGACCCGAGAGCAGTTCTTC.

This clonotype was recorded many times. CDR3 region: CASSEFGRVDTQYF. CDR3 DNA sequence: TGTGCCAGCAGTGAATTTGGCAGGGTCGATACGCAGTATTTT. The chain is built from TRBV25-1 and TRBJ2-3; TRBD1 might be the D (5 bases). There are 14 residues in the CDR3. CDR1 and CDR2 from the germline V gene are MGHDK and SYGVNS. V shed 1 base and J shed 6 bases, with 11 bases lying between them.

This clonotype was found many times. The CDR3 is CASSPSGHNEQFF. The CDR3, as DNA: TGTGCCAGCAGCCCTAGCGGTCACAATGAGCAGTTCTTC. The J gene is TRBJ2-1, the V gene TRBV25-1, with 7 bases fitting TRBD2. V lost 6 bases to trimming and J lost 5 bases; unmatched junction nucleotides: 4. This CDR3 is built from 13 residues. Germline V lookup: CDR1 MGHDK, CDR2 SYGVNS.

Many counts were recorded for this clonotype. The chain employs TRBV29-1 and TRBJ2-1, with D possibly matching TRBD1 (6 bases). V was pared by 3 bases and J by 5 bases, with 11 bases between. This CDR3 is built from 13 residues. Per the germline V gene, CDR1 is SQVTM and CDR2 is ANQGSEA. The CDR3 loop is CSVEPDRNNEQFF. For the CDR3, the DNA is TGCAGCGTTGAGCCCGACAGGAACAATGAGCAGTTCTTC.

This clonotype was seen ten or more times. V usage is TRBV6-2 or TRBV6-3 and J usage is TRBJ2-2; 11 bases map to TRBD1. The CDR3 runs to 13 residues. Trimming took 8 bases from V and 5 from J; bases not matched to a gene: 1. Germline V CDR1 and CDR2: MNHEY, SVGEGT. CDR3 protein: CASGTGGTGELFF. CDR3 nucleotides: TGTGCCAGCGGGACAGGGGGAACCGGGGAGCTGTTTTTT.

Ten or more counts support this clonotype. This sequence joins TRBV18 and TRBJ1-2, with 7 nucleotides matching TRBD1. This CDR3 contains 15 residues. Trimming removed 4 bases from V and 4 bases from J; junction bases left unmatched: 9. Germline loops: CDR1 KGHSH, CDR2 LQKENI. In nucleotides, the CDR3 is TGTGCCAGCTCACAAGACGACAGGGTGTCCTATGGCTACACCTTC. Amino acids: CASSQDDRVSYGYTF.

The chain recombines TRBV19 with TRBJ1-5; TRBD1 matches at 7 bases. With 5 bases clipped from V and 1 base from J, the junction kept 5 bases outside the gene matches. Germline-derived CDR1 and CDR2 are LNHDA and SQIVND (reference sequence). There are 15 residues in the CDR3. The CDR3 DNA is TGTGCCAGTAGTGGCTCAGGGGGAAGCAATCAGCCCCAGCATTTT. Translated: CASSGSGGSNQPQHF. The full variable domain, completed using reference TRBV19 and TRBJ1-5, is DGGITQSPKYLFRKEGQNVTLSCEQNLNHDAMYWYRQDPGQGLRLIYYSQIVNDFQKGDIAEGYSVSREKKESFPLTVTSAQKNPTAFYLCASSGSGGSNQPQHFGDGTRLSIL.

This clonotype was counted ten times or more. This sequence joins TRBV13 and TRBJ2-3; D call uncertain. The ends were cut back, 3 bases at V and 6 bases at J, with 10 bases in the middle. This CDR3 contains 13 residues. Germline V lookup: CDR1 PRHDT, CDR2 FYEKMQ (reference sequence). The CDR3 bases are TGTGCCAGCAGCTTTGGTTCTCGGGATACGCAGTATTTT. This gives the protein CASSFGSRDTQYF.

In this sample, this clonotype turned up many times. As DNA, the CDR3 is TGTGCCAGCTCCGCCAACCCTGGCACTGAAGCTTTCTTT. It codes for CASSANPGTEAFF. The chain couples TRBV18 to TRBJ1-1; no reliable D call. In germline, CDR1 is KGHSH, CDR2 LQKENI. With 6 bases removed from V and 4 bases from J, the gap between germline ends came to 12 bases. The CDR3 spans 13 residues.

Many counts were recorded for this clonotype. The chain has TRBV12-5 and TRBJ2-1, with 11 bases aligning to TRBD2. This CDR3 has 17 amino acids. CDR1 and CDR2 from the germline V gene are LGHNT and FRNRAP. V dropped 6 bases and J dropped 8; count of bases not matched to a gene: 15. The DNA of the CDR3 is TGTGCTAGTGGCCCGGGGGGGACTAGCGGTCCCTGGGATGAGCAGTTCTTC. It encodes CASGPGGTSGPWDEQFF.

This sequence joins TRBV7-6 and TRBJ2-7; 8 positions match TRBD1. With 1 base clipped from V and 2 bases from J, the junction kept 4 bases outside the gene matches. The CDR3 spans 15 residues. CDR1 and CDR2 (germline): SGHVS, FNYEAQ. The CDR3 loop is CASSLGQGLAYEQYF. The CDR3 bases are TGTGCCAGCAGCTTAGGACAGGGGTTGGCCTACGAGCAGTACTTC. Based on the CDR3 plus reference TRBV7-6 and TRBJ2-7, the full variable domain is GAGVSQSPRYKVTKRGQDVALRCDPISGHVSLYWYRQALGQGPEFLTYFNYEAQQDKSGLPNDRFSAERPEGSISTLTIQRTEQRDSAMYRCASSLGQGLAYEQYFGPGTRLTVT.

This clonotype came up many times. The chain uses TRBV29-1 and TRBJ2-7, with 13 bases matching TRBD2. The CDR3 covers 14 residues. From germline, CDR1 is SQVTM and CDR2 ANQGSEA. The V segment lost 7 bases and the J segment 6 bases; nucleotides outside the gene matches: 9. CDR3 region: CSAGLAGPPTEQYF. The CDR3 DNA sequence: TGCAGCGCGGGACTAGCGGGACCCCCCACCGAGCAGTACTTC.

There are many counts of this clonotype. The V call is TRBV6-5, the J call TRBJ1-4, with no clear D. V lost 2 bases, J lost 0 bases, and 4 bases lay in between. The CDR3 extends over 14 amino acids. Germline V gene data show CDR1 as MNHEY and CDR2 as SVGAGI. The CDR3 nucleotides read TGTGCCAGCAGTTACGGATCAACTAATGAAAAACTGTTTTTT. It specifies CASSYGSTNEKLFF.